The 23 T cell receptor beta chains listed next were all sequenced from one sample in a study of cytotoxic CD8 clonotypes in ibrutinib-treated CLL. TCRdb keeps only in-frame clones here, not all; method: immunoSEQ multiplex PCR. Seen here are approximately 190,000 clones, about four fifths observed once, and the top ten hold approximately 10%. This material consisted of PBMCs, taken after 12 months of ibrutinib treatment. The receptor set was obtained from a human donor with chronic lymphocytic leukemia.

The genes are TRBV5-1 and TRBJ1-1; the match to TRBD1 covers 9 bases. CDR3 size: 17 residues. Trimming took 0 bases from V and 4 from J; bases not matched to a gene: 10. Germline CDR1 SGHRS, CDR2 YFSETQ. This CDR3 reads CASSLDGTGNGGTEAFF. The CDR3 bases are TGCGCCAGCAGCTTGGACGGGACAGGGAACGGAGGCACTGAAGCTTTCTTT.

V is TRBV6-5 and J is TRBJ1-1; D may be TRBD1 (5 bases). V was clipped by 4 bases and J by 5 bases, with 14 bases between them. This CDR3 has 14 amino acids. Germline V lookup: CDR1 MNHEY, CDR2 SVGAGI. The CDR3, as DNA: TGTGCCAGCAGTTTCACTGACAGATGGACTGAAGCTTTCTTT. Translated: CASSFTDRWTEAFF.

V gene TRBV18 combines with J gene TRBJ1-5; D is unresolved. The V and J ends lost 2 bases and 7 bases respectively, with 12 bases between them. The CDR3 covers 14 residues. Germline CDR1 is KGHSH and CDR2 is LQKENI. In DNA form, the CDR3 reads TGTGCCAGCTCACCAGAATCACAAAAACAGCCCCAGCATTTT. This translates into CASSPESQKQPQHF.

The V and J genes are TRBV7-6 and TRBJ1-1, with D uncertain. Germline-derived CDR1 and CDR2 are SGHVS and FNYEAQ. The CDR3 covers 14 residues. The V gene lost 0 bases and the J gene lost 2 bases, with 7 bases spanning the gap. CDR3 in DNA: TGTGCCAGCAGCTTAGCGGTCAGTAACACTGAAGCTTTCTTT. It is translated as CASSLAVSNTEAFF. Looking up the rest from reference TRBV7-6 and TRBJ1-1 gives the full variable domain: GAGVSQSPRYKVTKRGQDVALRCDPISGHVSLYWYRQALGQGPEFLTYFNYEAQQDKSGLPNDRFSAERPEGSISTLTIQRTEQRDSAMYRCASSLAVSNTEAFFGQGTRLTVV.

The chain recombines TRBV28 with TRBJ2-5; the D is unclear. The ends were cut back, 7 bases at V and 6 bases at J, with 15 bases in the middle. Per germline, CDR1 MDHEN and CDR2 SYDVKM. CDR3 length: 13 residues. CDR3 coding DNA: TGTGCCAGCAACTTTGGCCAAGTCAAGACCCAGTACTTC. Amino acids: CASNFGQVKTQYF.

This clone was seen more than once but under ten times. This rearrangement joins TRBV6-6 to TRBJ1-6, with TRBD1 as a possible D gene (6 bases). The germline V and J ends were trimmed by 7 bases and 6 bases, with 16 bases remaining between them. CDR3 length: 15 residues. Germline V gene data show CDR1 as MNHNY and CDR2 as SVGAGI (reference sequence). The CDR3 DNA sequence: TGTGCCAGCAATAAGGAAGGCAGGGGTAATTCACCCCTCCACTTT. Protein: CASNKEGRGNSPLHF.

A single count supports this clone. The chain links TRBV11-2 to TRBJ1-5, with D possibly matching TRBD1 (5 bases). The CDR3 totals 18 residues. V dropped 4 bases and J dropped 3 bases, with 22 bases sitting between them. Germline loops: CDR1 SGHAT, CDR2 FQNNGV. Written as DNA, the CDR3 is TGTGCCAGCAGCTCCGGGGAGGGAGACAGAGCCCTCAATCAGCCCCAGCATTTT. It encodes CASSSGEGDRALNQPQHF.

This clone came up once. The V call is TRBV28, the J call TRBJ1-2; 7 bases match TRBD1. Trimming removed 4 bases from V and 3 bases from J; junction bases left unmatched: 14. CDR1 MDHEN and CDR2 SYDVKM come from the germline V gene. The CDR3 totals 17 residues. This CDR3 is CASSSDGGVQGDYGYTF. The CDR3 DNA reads TGTGCCAGCAGTTCGGACGGAGGGGTGCAGGGGGACTATGGCTACACCTTC.

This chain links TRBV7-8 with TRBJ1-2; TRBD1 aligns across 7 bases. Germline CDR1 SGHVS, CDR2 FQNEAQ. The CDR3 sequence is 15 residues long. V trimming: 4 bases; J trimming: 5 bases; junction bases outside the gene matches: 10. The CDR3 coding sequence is TGTGCCAGCAGCTCGCACCGACAGGGAAAGTATGGCTACACCTTC. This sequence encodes CASSSHRQGKYGYTF.

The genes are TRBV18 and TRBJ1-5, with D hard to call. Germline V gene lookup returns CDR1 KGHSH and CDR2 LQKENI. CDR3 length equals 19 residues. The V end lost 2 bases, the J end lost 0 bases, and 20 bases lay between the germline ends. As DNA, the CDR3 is TGTGCCAGCTCACCAGGGGTAGGGAGTCTCGGCTATAGCAATCAGCCCCAGCATTTT. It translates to CASSPGVGSLGYSNQPQHF.

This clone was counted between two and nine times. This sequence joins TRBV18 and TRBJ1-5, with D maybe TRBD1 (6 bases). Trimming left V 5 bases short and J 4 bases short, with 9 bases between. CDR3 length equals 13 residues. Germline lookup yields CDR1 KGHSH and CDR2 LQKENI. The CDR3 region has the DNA TGTGCCAGCTCATCGGACAGAAATCAGCCCCAGCATTTT. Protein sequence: CASSSDRNQPQHF. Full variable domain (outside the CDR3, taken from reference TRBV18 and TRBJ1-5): NAGVMQNPRHLVRRRGQEARLRCSPMKGHSHVYWYRQLPEEGLKFMVYLQKENIIDESGMPKERFSAEFPKEGPSILRIQQVVRGDSAAYFCASSSDRNQPQHFGDGTRLSIL.

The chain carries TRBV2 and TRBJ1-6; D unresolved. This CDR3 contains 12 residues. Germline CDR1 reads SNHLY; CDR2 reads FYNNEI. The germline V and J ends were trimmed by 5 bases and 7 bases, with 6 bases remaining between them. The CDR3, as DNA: TGTGCCAGCAGTTTCAGGAATTCACCCCTCCACTTT. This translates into CASSFRNSPLHF.

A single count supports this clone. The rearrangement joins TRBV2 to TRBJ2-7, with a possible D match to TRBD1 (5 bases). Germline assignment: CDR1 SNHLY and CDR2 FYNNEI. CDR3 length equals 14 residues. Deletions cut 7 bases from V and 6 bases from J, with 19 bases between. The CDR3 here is CASTGAGWVGEQYF. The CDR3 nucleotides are TGTGCCAGCACCGGAGCAGGGTGGGTGGGCGAGCAGTACTTC.

DNA of the CDR3: TGCGCCAGCAGTGAGAGGCGACTAGCGGGGACCCTGAACACCGGGGAGCTGTTTTTT. Encoded protein: CASSERRLAGTLNTGELFF. The rearrangement joins TRBV10-1 to TRBJ2-2, with 11 bases fitting TRBD2. Trimming cost V 2 bases and J 1 base; bases outside gene matches: 9. The germline V gene encodes CDR1 WNHNN and CDR2 SYGVQD (reference sequence). There are 19 residues in the CDR3.

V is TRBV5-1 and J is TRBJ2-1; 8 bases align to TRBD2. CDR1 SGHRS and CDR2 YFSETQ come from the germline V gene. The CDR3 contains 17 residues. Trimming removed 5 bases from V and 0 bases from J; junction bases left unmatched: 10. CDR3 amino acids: CASRGYSGITSYNEQFF. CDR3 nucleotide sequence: TGCGCCAGCAGAGGGTATAGCGGGATTACCTCCTACAATGAGCAGTTCTTC.

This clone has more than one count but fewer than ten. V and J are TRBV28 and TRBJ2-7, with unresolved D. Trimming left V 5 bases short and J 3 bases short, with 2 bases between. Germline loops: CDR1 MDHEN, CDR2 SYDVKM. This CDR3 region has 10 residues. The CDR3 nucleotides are TGTGCCAGCAGTGGCTACGAGCAGTACTTC. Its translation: CASSGYEQYF.

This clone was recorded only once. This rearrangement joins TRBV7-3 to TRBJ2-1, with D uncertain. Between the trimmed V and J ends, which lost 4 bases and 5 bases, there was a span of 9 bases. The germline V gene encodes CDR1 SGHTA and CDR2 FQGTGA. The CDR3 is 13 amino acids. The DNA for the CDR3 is TGTGCCAGCAGCTCCCGAAGAAACAATGAGCAGTTCTTC. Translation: CASSSRRNNEQFF.

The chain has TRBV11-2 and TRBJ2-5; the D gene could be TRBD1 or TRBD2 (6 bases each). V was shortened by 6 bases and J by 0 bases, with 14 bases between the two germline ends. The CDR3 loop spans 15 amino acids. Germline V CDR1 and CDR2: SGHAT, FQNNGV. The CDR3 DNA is TGTGCCAGCAGAGGTTTGCGGGACAACCAAGAGACCCAGTACTTC. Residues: CASRGLRDNQETQYF.

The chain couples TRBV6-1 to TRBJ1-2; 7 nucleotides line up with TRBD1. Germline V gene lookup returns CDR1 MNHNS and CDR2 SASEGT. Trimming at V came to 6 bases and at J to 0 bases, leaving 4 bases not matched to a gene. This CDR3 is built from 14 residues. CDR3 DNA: TGTGCCAGCAGGAGGGACAGCCCTAACTATGGCTACACCTTC. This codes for CASRRDSPNYGYTF.

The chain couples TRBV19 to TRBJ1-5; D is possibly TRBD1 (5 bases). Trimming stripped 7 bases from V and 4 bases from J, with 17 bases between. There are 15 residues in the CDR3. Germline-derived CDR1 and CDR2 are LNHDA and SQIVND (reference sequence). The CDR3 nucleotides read TGTGCCAGTAAGGCCAGGGTCGAGCGGAATCAGCCCCAGCATTTT. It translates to CASKARVERNQPQHF.

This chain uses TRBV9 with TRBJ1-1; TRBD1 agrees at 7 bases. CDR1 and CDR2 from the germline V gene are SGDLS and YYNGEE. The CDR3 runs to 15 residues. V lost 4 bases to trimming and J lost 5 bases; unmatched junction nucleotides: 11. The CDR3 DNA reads TGTGCCAGCAGCTCGAGGGACAGCGGACAAACTGAAGCTTTCTTT. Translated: CASSSRDSGQTEAFF.

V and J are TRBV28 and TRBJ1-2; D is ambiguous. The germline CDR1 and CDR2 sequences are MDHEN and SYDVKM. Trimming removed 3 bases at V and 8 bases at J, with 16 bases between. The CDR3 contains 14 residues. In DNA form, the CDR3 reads TGTGCCAGCAGTTTCTCCAACAGACGAAAGGGCTACACCTTC. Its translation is CASSFSNRRKGYTF.

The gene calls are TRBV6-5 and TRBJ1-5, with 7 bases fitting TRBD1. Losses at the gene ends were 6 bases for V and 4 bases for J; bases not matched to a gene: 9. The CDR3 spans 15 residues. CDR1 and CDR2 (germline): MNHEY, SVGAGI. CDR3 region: CASSRTGTVNQPQHF. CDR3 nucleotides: TGTGCCAGCAGCCGAACCGGGACAGTAAATCAGCCCCAGCATTTT.